Below, 19 T cell receptor beta chains from the same sample are listed, as sequenced in a study of cytomegalovirus exposure and HLA in healthy donors. Using immunoSEQ multiplex PCR, the repertoire was profiled, and TCRdb retains in-frame clones only, with some absent. The table lists 90,000 to 150,000 clones, approximately 90% of them singletons. Sequences were obtained from PBMCs. The receptors were sampled from a young man in good health and CMV-seronegative.

The chain is built from TRBV10-3 and TRBJ2-3; no clear D. Between the trimmed V and J ends, which lost 2 bases and 4 bases, there was a span of 13 bases. Germline-derived CDR1 and CDR2 are ENHRY and SYGVKD. The CDR3 has 15 residues. The CDR3 coding sequence is TGTGCCATCAGTGAGGTGGCAGAACCACCAGATACGCAGTATTTT. Protein sequence: CAISEVAEPPDTQYF.

The chain links TRBV6-5 to TRBJ2-1; 8 bases map to TRBD1. The V and J ends lost 4 bases and 2 bases, in that order; junction bases with no gene match: 4. Germline V gives CDR1 MNHEY, CDR2 SVGAGI. This CDR3 contains 15 residues. The chain's CDR3 is CASSLDRGPYNEQFF. In nucleotides, the CDR3 is TGTGCCAGCAGTTTAGACAGGGGCCCCTACAATGAGCAGTTCTTC.

V usage is TRBV9 and J usage is TRBJ2-1; TRBD2 matches at 11 bases. In germline, CDR1 is SGDLS, CDR2 YYNGEE. Trimming cost V 3 bases and J 15 bases; bases outside gene matches: 11. This CDR3 has 14 amino acids. The CDR3 DNA reads TGTGCCAGCAGCGCGGGGACTAGCGGCCCGGCGCCGTTCTTC. As protein: CASSAGTSGPAPFF.

In its sample, this clone was seen a few times. V and J are TRBV19 and TRBJ1-5; tentatively, D is TRBD1 (6 bases). The V gene lost 4 bases and the J gene lost 2 bases, with 9 bases spanning the gap. CDR3 length: 14 amino acids. The germline gives CDR1 LNHDA, CDR2 SQIVND (reference sequence). The CDR3 DNA reads as TGTGCCAGTAGTAGGGGGCAGGGCAATCAGCCCCAGCATTTT. It codes for CASSRGQGNQPQHF. The entire variable domain, with the rest obtained from reference TRBV19 and TRBJ1-5, is as follows: DGGITQSPKYLFRKEGQNVTLSCEQNLNHDAMYWYRQDPGQGLRLIYYSQIVNDFQKGDIAEGYSVSREKKESFPLTVTSAQKNPTAFYLCASSRGQGNQPQHFGDGTRLSIL.

V gene TRBV6-5 combines with J gene TRBJ1-5; D is unresolved. The CDR3 runs to 15 residues. V lost 3 bases, J lost 2 bases, and 11 bases lay in between. Per the germline V gene, CDR1 is MNHEY and CDR2 is SVGAGI. The CDR3 sequence: CASSYYGPGNQPQHF. The CDR3 DNA sequence: TGTGCCAGCAGTTATTATGGGCCCGGCAATCAGCCCCAGCATTTT.

The genes are TRBV6-5 and TRBJ1-2, with a tentative D call TRBD1 (6 bases). V lost 5 bases to trimming and J lost 11 bases, with 18 bases between them. From germline, CDR1 is MNHEY and CDR2 SVGAGI. This CDR3 is 13 amino acids long. The CDR3 loop is CASSQRQQGTYTF. As DNA, the CDR3 is TGTGCCAGCAGTCAGAGGCAACAGGGAACATACACCTTC.

The chain combines TRBV7-9 with TRBJ2-1, with TRBD1 matching 8 bases. Unmatched junction bases numbered 9, after V lost 5 bases and J lost 0 bases. Germline CDR1 is SEHNR and CDR2 is FQNEAQ (reference sequence). The CDR3 totals 17 residues. The CDR3 loop reads CASSPRQGRGSYNEQFF. The CDR3 region has the DNA TGTGCCAGCAGCCCACGACAGGGGCGGGGCTCCTACAATGAGCAGTTCTTC. The whole variable domain, filled in from reference TRBV7-9 and TRBJ2-1, reads DTGVSQNPRHKITKRGQNVTFRCDPISEHNRLYWYRQTLGQGPEFLTYFQNEAQLEKSRLLSDRFSAERPKGSFSTLEIQRTEQGDSAMYLCASSPRQGRGSYNEQFFGPGTRLTVL.

The rearrangement joins TRBV6-5 to TRBJ1-2, with TRBD1 identical over 10 bases. CDR1 and CDR2 (germline): MNHEY, SVGAGI. The CDR3 is 15 residues long. Losses at the gene ends were 5 bases for V and 6 bases for J; bases not matched to a gene: 9. In DNA form, the CDR3 reads TGTGCCAGCAGTACCGACAGGGGGCTAGGTGATGGCTACACCTTC. This codes for CASSTDRGLGDGYTF.

Worth noting for this clone: Distinct nucleotide sequences in the sample also encode this CDR3. This chain uses TRBV7-9 with TRBJ1-5; D remains unclear. Germline lookup yields CDR1 SEHNR and CDR2 FQNEAQ (reference sequence). Trimming took 1 base from V and 1 from J, leaving 5 bases between them. The CDR3 totals 14 residues. The CDR3 here is CASSLGVSNQPQHF. In DNA form, the CDR3 reads TGTGCCAGCAGCTTAGGCGTGAGCAATCAGCCCCAGCATTTT.

The rearrangement links TRBV27 to TRBJ1-1; D unclear. With 0 bases removed from V and 6 bases from J, the gap between germline ends came to 8 bases. This CDR3 has 13 amino acids. CDR1 is MNHEY and CDR2 is SMNVEV in the germline V gene (reference sequence). The CDR3: CASSLSGAAEAFF. The DNA of the CDR3 is TGTGCCAGCAGTTTATCAGGAGCGGCTGAAGCTTTCTTT.

The gene calls are TRBV7-8 and TRBJ1-5; D gene uncertain. This CDR3 contains 17 residues. Trimming left V 1 base short and J 0 bases short, with 13 bases between. Germline V gives CDR1 SGHVS, CDR2 FQNEAQ. The CDR3 DNA is TGTGCCAGCAGCTTAGGGGTGTTACAGTATAGCAATCAGCCCCAGCATTTT. Protein product: CASSLGVLQYSNQPQHF.

A few counts support this clone. V is TRBV7-9 and J is TRBJ1-6; perhaps TRBD1 as D (6 bases). Trimming stripped 3 bases from V and 13 bases from J, with 16 bases between. Germline lookup yields CDR1 SEHNR and CDR2 FQNEAQ (reference sequence). The CDR3 length is 14 residues. The CDR3 sequence: CASSFWDTRGPLHF. CDR3 nucleotides: TGTGCCAGCAGCTTCTGGGACACTAGAGGGCCCCTCCACTTT.

This clone was counted a few times. V usage is TRBV4-3 and J usage is TRBJ1-5; 9 bases are a match to TRBD1. The trim removed 0 bases at V and 9 bases at J, leaving 9 bases unmatched. The CDR3 length is 16 residues. CDR1 LGHNA and CDR2 YSLEER come from the germline V gene. CDR3 protein: CASSQDWDRDQGPQHF. DNA of the CDR3: TGCGCCAGCAGCCAAGATTGGGACAGGGACCAGGGGCCCCAGCATTTT.

The CDR3, as DNA: TGTGCCAGCAGTGCACTAGCGGGAGGGCCCTACGAGCAGTACTTC. It is translated as CASSALAGGPYEQYF. V gene TRBV28 combines with J gene TRBJ2-7, with 13 bases identical to TRBD2. Germline assignment: CDR1 MDHEN and CDR2 SYDVKM. The CDR3 is 15 residues long. V trimming: 5 bases; J trimming: 2 bases; junction bases outside the gene matches: 3.

The rearrangement joins TRBV5-6 to TRBJ1-5; tentative D call: TRBD1 (5 bases). Germline values: CDR1 SGHDT, CDR2 YYEEEE. The V end was cut by 3 bases, the J end by 6 bases, with 13 bases between. The CDR3 contains 14 residues. The CDR3 reads CASSSVRVAQPQHF. Here the CDR3 DNA reads TGTGCCAGCAGCTCGGTCAGGGTTGCTCAGCCCCAGCATTTT.

The rearrangement joins TRBV11-3 to TRBJ1-1; 9 positions match TRBD1. Germline loops: CDR1 SGHNT, CDR2 YENEEA. Trimming cost V 5 bases and J 3 bases; bases outside gene matches: 7. This CDR3 region has 15 residues. In DNA, the CDR3 is TGTGCCAGCAGCCGTGTGGGACAGGGTCACACTGAAGCTTTCTTT. Encoded protein: CASSRVGQGHTEAFF.

V gene TRBV5-1 combines with J gene TRBJ2-7; 7 bases fit TRBD1. Germline lookup yields CDR1 SGHRS and CDR2 YFSETQ. The V gene end was trimmed by 2 bases and the J gene end by 4 bases; junction bases not matched to a gene: 6. The CDR3 has 14 residues. CDR3 bases: TGCGCCAGCAGCTTATTCACAGGGGTTTACGAGCAGTACTTC. It specifies CASSLFTGVYEQYF.

The chain has TRBV30 and TRBJ1-1, with 8 bases aligning to TRBD1. This CDR3 is built from 14 residues. V was pared by 5 bases and J by 1 base, with 6 bases of the junction left unmatched. CDR1 and CDR2 from the germline V gene are GTSNPN and SVGIG (reference sequence). CDR3 sequence reads: CAWRIGTGNTEAFF. CDR3 DNA sequence: TGTGCCTGGCGAATAGGGACAGGGAACACTGAAGCTTTCTTT.

The chain is built from TRBV6-1 and TRBJ1-5; 7 positions match TRBD1. Germline V gives CDR1 MNHNS, CDR2 SASEGT. This CDR3 has 14 residues. Trimming cost V 8 bases and J 3 bases; bases outside gene matches: 7. CDR3: CASATGDANQPQHF. The CDR3 region has the DNA TGTGCCAGCGCCACAGGGGACGCCAATCAGCCCCAGCATTTT.